The clone carrying this T cell receptor (beta chain) was counted ten times or more. Amplification from RNA transcripts yielded the TCR beta CDR3 regions. HTBI primers served in a first-round RT-PCR, which a second-round multiplex PCR followed. One entry per CDR3 protein results from TCRdb running MiXCR on the multiplex PCR reads. Seen here are about 400,000 distinct CDR3 sequences, around 18% observed once, and the top ten hold around 1.4%. The sample comes from a study of Graves' ophthalmopathy and Graves' hyperthyroidism. All donors with ophthalmopathy were recorded as having moderate-to-severe activity, CAS ≥3, NOSPECS ≥4 and a duration under 3 months. Out of about 10 ml of fresh peripheral blood, PBMCs were obtained. Sequenced material: peripheral blood. The sequence derives from a woman between 18 and 29 years old with Graves' ophthalmopathy.

The CDR3 protein is CASTGTRGTGELFF. The CDR3 DNA sequence: TGTGCCAGCACTGGAACCAGGGGCACCGGGGAGCTGTTTTTT. J is TRBJ2-2 and V is TRBV12-3 or TRBV12-4; D is possibly TRBD1 (6 bases). CDR3 length: 14 residues. The V gene lost 7 bases and the J gene lost 4 bases, with 13 bases spanning the gap.